What follows is one T cell receptor beta chain and its context. No antigen is known for it. The CDR3 is 13 residues long. Per germline, CDR1 SEHNR and CDR2 FQNEAQ (reference sequence). The data stem from a study of human CD8 memory T cell subsets. Whole-study results and caveats: Clonotypes that made up the stem-like memory T cell repertoire overlapped minimally with the precursor exhausted T cell repertoire. When diversity was estimated with Chao1, stem-like memory T cells appeared more diverse than precursor exhausted T cells.

Among CD8+ T cells, the stem-like memory population (TSTEM) was CCR7+ PD-1- TIGIT-. Making the TCR beta libraries relied on UMI-labeled 5' RACE. Following a re-call of the 5' RACE reads, TCRdb has one entry per CDR3 protein and lacks DNA. The table for this sample gives about 11,000 distinct CDR3 sequences. The sample comprised CD8+ stem-like memory T cells (TSCM and TCM) sorted from PBMCs. Subset meaning: stem-like memory CD8 T cells (TSTEM), CCR7+ PD-1- TIGIT-. The clonotype was recovered from a human donor in good health. The V gene is TRBV7-9, the J gene TRBJ2-7; TCRdb indicates TRBD1, and absent DNA this call remains unverified. CDR3: CASSGWDRHEQYF.